A single sample is the source of the 20 T cell receptor beta chains below, sequenced in a study of molecular identifiers for immune sequencing clone quantification. Via MiXCR, TCRdb re-called the PCR reads, giving one row per CDR3 protein. The sample lists under 800,000 distinct CDR3 sequences; approximately 24% were seen once. Sequencing input: naive CD8+ T cells from blood, with Jurkat cell RNA spiked in. Subset noted: FACS-sorted CD8+CD4-CCR7+CD45RA+ naive T cells. The receptor set was obtained from a human donor in good health. Some libraries in this study had Jurkat cell RNA spiked in.

This clonotype was counted between two and nine times. The rearrangement links TRBV4-1 to TRBJ2-7, with TRBD1 matching over 12 bases. Germline V gives CDR1 MGHRA, CDR2 YSYEKL. V shed 3 bases, J shed 3 bases, and the junction held 3 bases outside the gene matches. This CDR3 has 15 amino acids. This CDR3 is CASSHGTGGNYEQYF. The CDR3 DNA sequence: TGCGCCAGCAGCCATGGGACAGGGGGCAACTACGAGCAGTACTTC.

Ten or more counts support this clonotype. The CDR3 DNA sequence: TGTGCCAGCAGCCCCCCTAAGTTCTTC. Translation: CASSPPKFF. The chain has TRBV11-2 and TRBJ2-1; D not resolved. Germline V gene sequence: CDR1 SGHAT, CDR2 FQNNGV. The ends were cut back, 5 bases at V and 14 bases at J, with 7 bases in the middle. The CDR3 totals 9 residues.

In regard to this clonotype: This sequence may be a read error, since a much larger clone differs from it by one base. The chain employs TRBV28 and TRBJ2-7, with TRBD1 matching over 10 bases. V dropped 8 bases and J dropped 4; count of bases not matched to a gene: 17. CDR3 length equals 17 residues. The germline CDR1 and CDR2 sequences are MDHEN and SYDVKM. This CDR3 is CASGLTRFDRGLYEQYF. The CDR3 bases are TGTGCCAGCGGCCTAACTCGATTCGACAGGGGGCTGTACGAGCAGTACTTC.

This clonotype was counted a few times. The J gene is TRBJ2-5, the V gene TRBV13; possible D gene TRBD2, 5 bases. V lost 2 bases and J lost 3, with 10 bases in between. The germline V gene has CDR1 PRHDT and CDR2 FYEKMQ (reference sequence). CDR3 size: 14 residues. This CDR3 is CASSLRGLEETQYF. The CDR3 DNA is TGTGCCAGCAGCTTACGGGGTTTAGAAGAGACCCAGTACTTC.

The table lists this clonotype with many counts. The chain has TRBV29-1 and TRBJ2-2; TRBD2 is a possible D gene (6 bases). From germline, CDR1 is SQVTM and CDR2 ANQGSEA. The CDR3 consists of 13 residues. Deletions cut 6 bases from V and 2 bases from J, with 10 bases between. The CDR3 protein is CSVGSDNTGELFF. For the CDR3, the DNA is TGCAGCGTCGGGAGTGATAACACCGGGGAGCTGTTTTTT.

A few counts support this clonotype. The CDR3 coding sequence is TGTGCCAGCAAGGTCGGGAGGTCCCTTGAGACCCAGTACTTC. Amino acid sequence: CASKVGRSLETQYF. The chain employs TRBV6-2 or TRBV6-3 and TRBJ2-5, with 7 bases lining up with TRBD2. The CDR3 is made up of 14 amino acids. Germline V lookup: CDR1 MNHEY, CDR2 SVGEGT. Unmatched junction bases numbered 10, after V lost 7 bases and J lost 5 bases.

This clonotype was detected many times. The CDR3 protein is CAWRRGRTEAFF. The CDR3 DNA sequence: TGTGCCTGGAGAAGGGGGCGGACTGAAGCTTTCTTT. The chain combines TRBV30 with TRBJ1-1; 7 nucleotides agree with TRBD1. Trimming removed 3 bases from V and 5 bases from J; junction bases left unmatched: 3. The germline V gene encodes CDR1 GTSNPN and CDR2 SVGIG (reference sequence). The CDR3 contains 12 residues.

The rearrangement uses TRBV6-1 and TRBJ1-4; tentatively, D is TRBD1 (5 bases). There are 15 residues in the CDR3. Trimming took 3 bases from V and 8 from J, leaving 16 bases between them. The germline CDR1 and CDR2 sequences are MNHNS and SASEGT. The CDR3 here is CASSDSLGPVEKLFF. The CDR3 DNA sequence: TGTGCCAGCAGTGACTCCTTGGGGCCAGTAGAAAAACTGTTTTTT.

This clonotype was seen many times. This chain connects TRBV19 to TRBJ2-7; 8 bases align to TRBD1. Germline V gene data show CDR1 as LNHDA and CDR2 as SQIVND (reference sequence). J was trimmed by 2 bases and V by 9 bases; bases with no gene match: 6. This CDR3 is built from 13 residues. CDR3 DNA sequence: TGTGCCAGCAGCTGGGGACAGGCCTACGAGCAGTACTTC. Translated: CASSWGQAYEQYF.

The V call is TRBV19, the J call TRBJ2-7; 11 bases match TRBD2. V lost 4 bases and J lost 12; bases outside the gene matches: 14. This CDR3 comprises 15 residues. The germline gives CDR1 LNHDA, CDR2 SQIVND (reference sequence). The CDR3 DNA reads TGTGCCAGTAGTACAACTAGCGGGAGTGGAGGCGCCCTGTACTTC. This translates into CASSTTSGSGGALYF.

This clonotype was seen repeatedly, ten times or more. This chain uses TRBV7-2 with TRBJ2-3, with 7 bases identical to TRBD1. Germline values: CDR1 SGHTA, CDR2 FQGNSA. J gave up 2 bases and V 3 bases, and 5 bases lay outside the gene matches. CDR3 length: 15 residues. The CDR3 nucleotides read TGTGCCAGCAGCTTGGGACAGACCATCACAGATACGCAGTATTTT. It codes for CASSLGQTITDTQYF.

Worth noting for this clonotype: This may arise from a read error, as a much more abundant clone is one base away. J is TRBJ2-3 and V is TRBV28; D is uncertain. The length of the CDR3 is 17 residues. The V end was cut by 5 bases, the J end by 2 bases, with 20 bases between. CDR1 is MDHEN and CDR2 is SYDVKM in the germline V gene. The DNA for the CDR3 is TGTGCCAGCAGTCTTTATTCTGGACCGACTCTCACAGATACGCAGTATTTT. Encoded protein: CASSLYSGPTLTDTQYF.

The table lists this clonotype with a few counts. The chain carries TRBV6-1 and TRBJ2-3, with 9 bases lining up with TRBD2. Germline trimming cut 6 bases from V and 0 bases from J; bases unmatched to any gene: 13. CDR3 length: 18 amino acids. Germline CDR1 is MNHNS and CDR2 is SASEGT. The CDR3 protein is CASSLLGASGTSTDTQYF. The CDR3 nucleotides read TGTGCCAGCAGCCTCCTGGGGGCTAGCGGGACTAGCACAGATACGCAGTATTTT.

There are a few counts of this clonotype. The genes are TRBV20-1 and TRBJ2-7; maybe TRBD2 (5 bases). From germline, CDR1 is DFQATT and CDR2 SNEGSKA (reference sequence). CDR3 size: 14 residues. Trimming removed 0 bases from V and 5 bases from J, with 14 bases in between. CDR3 region: CSARDLGVMHEQYF. The CDR3 DNA reads TGCAGTGCTAGAGATCTCGGGGTGATGCACGAGCAGTACTTC.

This clonotype showed up just a few times. The genes are TRBV28 and TRBJ2-7; D not certain. Germline V gene data show CDR1 as MDHEN and CDR2 as SYDVKM. The CDR3 consists of 20 residues. Trimming stripped 2 bases from V and 7 bases from J, with 33 bases between. The CDR3 region has the DNA TGTGCCAGCAGTTTACCTCCGGGTTCTGGAGAAAAATTTTGGTACGTTGAGCAGTACTTC. This gives the protein CASSLPPGSGEKFWYVEQYF. The full variable domain, rest sourced from reference TRBV28 and TRBJ2-7, is DVKVTQSSRYLVKRTGEKVFLECVQDMDHENMFWYRQDPGLGLRLIYFSYDVKMKEKGDIPEGYSVSREKKERFSLILESASTNQTSMYLCASSLPPGSGEKFWYVEQYFGPGTRLTVT.

At least ten counts were recorded for this clonotype. The rearrangement joins TRBV25-1 to TRBJ1-1; D gene uncertain. The CDR3 has 11 amino acids. Trimming took off 5 bases at V and 8 bases at J, with 9 bases between the two ends. Germline assignment: CDR1 MGHDK and CDR2 SYGVNS. The CDR3 coding sequence is TGTGCCAGCAGTCACGGCTTCGAAGCTTTCTTT. It encodes CASSHGFEAFF.

The chain employs TRBV7-9 and TRBJ1-2; D not resolved. Germline V gene sequence: CDR1 SEHNR, CDR2 FQNEAQ (reference sequence). The length of the CDR3 is 15 residues. The V and J ends lost 10 bases and 0 bases respectively, with 18 bases between them. This chain's CDR3 is CAIDYSRTPNYGYTF. For the CDR3, the DNA is TGTGCCATCGACTATAGCCGAACTCCTAACTATGGCTACACCTTC.

This clonotype was seen repeatedly, ten times or more. The chain uses TRBV7-2 and TRBJ2-1, with D perhaps matching TRBD2 (5 bases). This CDR3 comprises 16 residues. Germline V gene sequence: CDR1 SGHTA, CDR2 FQGNSA. V gave up 4 bases and J gave up 2 bases, with 15 bases separating them. CDR3 coding DNA: TGTGCCAGCAGCTCCGGGATCAACCCCACCTACAATGAGCAGTTCTTC. It translates to CASSSGINPTYNEQFF. The full variable domain, in which reference TRBV7-2 and TRBJ2-1 provide the parts outside the CDR3, is GAGVSQSPSNKVTEKGKDVELRCDPISGHTALYWYRQSLGQGLEFLIYFQGNSAPDKSGLPSDRFSAERTGGSVSTLTIQRTQQEDSAVYLCASSSGINPTYNEQFFGPGTRLTVL.

This clonotype has at least ten counts. CDR3 sequence: CASSFRDSLTKTQYF. Here the CDR3 DNA reads TGTGCCAGCAGTTTTAGGGACAGCCTAACGAAGACCCAGTACTTC. The chain uses TRBV27 and TRBJ2-5; TRBD1 matches 7 bases. From germline, CDR1 is MNHEY and CDR2 SMNVEV (reference sequence). V trimming: 3 bases; J trimming: 6 bases; junction bases outside the gene matches: 10. The CDR3 totals 15 residues.

The sample holds many counts of this clonotype. The J gene is TRBJ2-7, the V gene TRBV12-5; D not resolved. Between the trimmed V and J ends, which lost 5 bases and 3 bases, there was a span of 8 bases. Germline V CDR1 and CDR2: LGHNT, FRNRAP. The CDR3 length is 12 residues. CDR3 DNA: TGTGCTAGTGGTGTGACGGTCTACGAGCAGTACTTC. This sequence encodes CASGVTVYEQYF.